The clone carrying this T cell receptor beta chain has more than one count but fewer than ten. The antigen remains undetermined. The data originate from a study of cytomegalovirus exposure and HLA in healthy donors. Whole-study findings and limits: It emerged from a later analysis that several of the most significant clusters appeared to be linked to common viral pathogens. The number of N-insertions in an Asian-associated ancestry cluster was reportedly below the roughly 670-donor mean in a later analysis.

The PCR was carried out with 60 Vbeta primers and 13 Jbeta primers. Per the original data handling: Roughly 80 million unique TCR beta chains, 8.5 million to 14 million shared, were counted in a later analysis. Profiled with immunoSEQ multiplex PCR; TCRdb holds only in-frame clones, not every one. V and J calls and clone size come straight from that table; D and trimming were deduced from the DNA. The data hold 150,000 to 200,000 clones, with 70% to 85% observed a single time. The V and J ends lost 4 bases and 7 bases, in that order; junction bases with no gene match: 9. There are 15 residues in the CDR3. In germline, CDR1 is MGHRA, CDR2 YSYEKL. Each donor was nominally healthy when sampled (though unrecorded immune exposures were likely).

Sequencing was performed on PBMCs. The origin of this receptor is a woman aged 25-40 years in good health and CMV-seronegative. The rearrangement joins TRBV4-1 to TRBJ1-5; 8 bases fit TRBD1. In DNA, the CDR3 is TGCGCCAGCAGCCCAGAGGACAGGGCGGGGCAGCCCCAGCATTTT. This translates into CASSPEDRAGQPQHF.